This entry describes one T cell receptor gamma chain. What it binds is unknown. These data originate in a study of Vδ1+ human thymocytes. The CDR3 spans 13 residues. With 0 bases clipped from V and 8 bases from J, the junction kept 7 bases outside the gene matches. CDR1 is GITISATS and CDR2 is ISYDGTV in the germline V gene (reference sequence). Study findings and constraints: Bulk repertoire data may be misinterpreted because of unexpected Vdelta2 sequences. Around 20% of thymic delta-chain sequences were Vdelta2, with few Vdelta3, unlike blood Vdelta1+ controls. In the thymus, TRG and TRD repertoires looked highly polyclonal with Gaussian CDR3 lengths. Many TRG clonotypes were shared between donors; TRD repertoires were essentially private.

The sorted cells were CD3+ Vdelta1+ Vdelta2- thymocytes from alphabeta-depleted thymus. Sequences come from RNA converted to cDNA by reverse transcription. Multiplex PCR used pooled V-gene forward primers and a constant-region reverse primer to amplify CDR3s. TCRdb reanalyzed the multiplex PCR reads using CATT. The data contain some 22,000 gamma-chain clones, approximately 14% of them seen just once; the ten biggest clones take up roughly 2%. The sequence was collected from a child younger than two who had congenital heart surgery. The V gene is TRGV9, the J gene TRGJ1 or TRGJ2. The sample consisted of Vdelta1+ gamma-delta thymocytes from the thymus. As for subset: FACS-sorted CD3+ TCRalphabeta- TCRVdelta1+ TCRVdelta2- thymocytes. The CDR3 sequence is CALWEVQAHKKLF. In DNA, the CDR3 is TGTGCCTTGTGGGAGGTGCAAGCTCATAAGAAACTCTTT.